The source of this T cell receptor (beta chain) is a study of spatial heterogeneity in lung cancer. Study-level findings and limits: Resection blood, more than follow-up blood, showed ubiquitous expanded tumor TCRs.

In germline, CDR1 is DFQATT, CDR2 SNEGSKA (reference sequence). The V segment lost 3 bases and the J segment 1 base; nucleotides outside the gene matches: 8. The CDR3 contains 15 residues. Time point meaning: sample taken at primary tumor resection. Unsorted whole RNA from tumor, nontumor lung or frozen PBMC underwent sequencing. The donor population consisted of 72 patients with untreated, early-stage non-small cell lung cancer. There are a few counts of this clonotype. Its antigen is unknown. In the library, each TCR cDNA molecule bore its own unique molecular identifier. In TCRdb, the 5' RACE reads were re-called with MiXCR into one record per CDR3 protein. The sample contains roughly 4,600 distinct CDR3 sequences, about 30% of which appear only once.

The chain recombines TRBV20-1 with TRBJ1-2, with TRBD1 identical over 7 bases. The source material was PBMCs, sampled at surgery. The receptor was derived from a male donor with early-stage non-small cell lung cancer. CDR3 in amino acids: CSARAGTEINYGYTF. In DNA form, the CDR3 reads TGCAGTGCTAGGGCCGGGACAGAGATTAACTATGGCTACACCTTC.